This record looks at one T cell receptor (beta chain) sequence and its context. The CDR3 end falls 3 residues outside the read, so it is completed with the germline J gene. This specimen comes from a study of T cells in women clearing cervical HPV infection. Germline lookup yields CDR1 DFQATT and CDR2 SNEGSKA (reference sequence). Trimming cost V 2 bases and J 4 bases, with 14 bases left between them. The CDR3 consists of 14 residues. TCRdb's copy holds only in-frame clones and misses some; the assay was immunoSEQ multiplex PCR. In all, the sample yields some 39,000 clones. This sequence was found in a woman aged 18 to 75 with a cervical HPV16 infection that either progressed to CIN3+ or cleared (not recorded which). The J gene is TRBJ1-2, the V gene TRBV20-1, with D uncertain. Sequencing was carried out using blood buffy coat. The CDR3 spells CSARPQPGSYGYTF. Partial CDR3 DNA: TGCAGTGCTAGACCCCAACCCGGTAGCTATGGC.